The 15 T cell receptor beta chains below come from one sample, sequenced in a study of cytomegalovirus exposure and HLA in healthy donors. Measured with immunoSEQ multiplex PCR; TCRdb has only the in-frame clones, and not every one. Of 55,000 to 75,000 clones listed, over 85% are singletons. The specimen was PBMCs. Source of these receptors: a man aged 18 to 30 in good health and CMV-seropositive.

The chain links TRBV5-6 to TRBJ1-1, with 11 bases fitting TRBD1. With 1 base clipped from V and 3 bases from J, the junction kept 2 bases outside the gene matches. The CDR3 is 15 residues long. Germline CDR1 reads SGHDT; CDR2 reads YYEEEE. CDR3 nucleotide sequence: TGTGCCAGCAGCTTGCCGGGACAGGGGGACACTGAAGCTTTCTTT. It specifies CASSLPGQGDTEAFF.

This clone appeared a single time. J is TRBJ1-5 and V is TRBV6-1; 8 nucleotides align to TRBD1. The trim removed 5 bases at V and 11 bases at J, leaving 14 bases unmatched. CDR1 is MNHNS and CDR2 is SASEGT in the germline V gene. This CDR3 is 15 amino acids long. The CDR3 loop is CASSKGQDGHRAQHF. The CDR3 DNA reads TGTGCCAGCAGTAAGGGACAGGATGGTCATAGGGCCCAGCATTTT.

This chain joins TRBV27 and TRBJ1-1, with TRBD1 as a possible D gene (6 bases). Trimming took off 8 bases at V and 1 base at J, with 17 bases between the two ends. Germline V CDR1 and CDR2: MNHEY, SMNVEV (reference sequence). This CDR3 is 15 amino acids long. CDR3 protein: CASGLRGAKNTEAFF. The CDR3 coding sequence is TGTGCCAGCGGCTTGCGGGGGGCGAAGAACACTGAAGCTTTCTTT.

This sequence joins TRBV28 and TRBJ1-5; D uncertain. This CDR3 contains 11 residues. CDR1 and CDR2 from the germline V gene are MDHEN and SYDVKM. V was trimmed by 1 base and J by 15 bases, leaving 10 bases between them. CDR3 sequence reads: CASSLSLDWHF. The CDR3 region has the DNA TGTGCCAGCAGTTTATCCCTGGACTGGCATTTT.

This rearrangement joins TRBV7-2 to TRBJ2-3; 11 bases fit TRBD1. Germline lookup yields CDR1 SGHTA and CDR2 FQGNSA. The CDR3 length is 17 residues. Losses at the gene ends were 5 bases for V and 1 base for J; bases not matched to a gene: 8. The CDR3 spells CASSTRTGGLRTDTQYF. As DNA, the CDR3 is TGTGCCAGCAGCACCAGGACAGGGGGCTTGCGCACAGATACGCAGTATTTT. The whole variable domain, filled in from reference TRBV7-2 and TRBJ2-3, reads GAGVSQSPSNKVTEKGKDVELRCDPISGHTALYWYRQSLGQGLEFLIYFQGNSAPDKSGLPSDRFSAERTGGSVSTLTIQRTQQEDSAVYLCASSTRTGGLRTDTQYFGPGTRLTVL.

The table lists this clone with a few counts. The chain recombines TRBV19 with TRBJ2-1, with 14 bases fitting TRBD2. J lost 5 bases, V lost 5 bases, and 5 bases had no gene match. Germline V CDR1 and CDR2: LNHDA, SQIVND (reference sequence). The CDR3 length is 16 residues. CDR3 sequence: CASSLMTSGGDNEQFF. CDR3 nucleotide sequence: TGTGCCAGTAGTCTCATGACTAGCGGGGGGGACAATGAGCAGTTCTTC.

V and J are TRBV7-3 and TRBJ1-6, with D unclear. The V and J ends lost 1 base and 8 bases respectively, with 12 bases between them. Germline V CDR1 and CDR2: SGHTA, FQGTGA. The CDR3 spans 15 residues. The CDR3 coding sequence is TGTGCCAGCAGCTTAAGTAGCGATCGGGATTCACCCCTCCACTTT. Protein: CASSLSSDRDSPLHF. The full variable domain, with the rest looked up from reference TRBV7-3 and TRBJ1-6, is GAGVSQTPSNKVTEKGKYVELRCDPISGHTALYWYRQSLGQGPEFLIYFQGTGAADDSGLPNDRFFAVRPEGSVSTLKIQRTERGDSAVYLCASSLSSDRDSPLHFGNGTRLTVT.

The chain uses TRBV9 and TRBJ2-1; D might be TRBD1 (5 bases). Trimming pared 2 bases from V and 0 bases from J, leaving 12 bases between. Germline assignment: CDR1 SGDLS and CDR2 YYNGEE. The CDR3 is 16 residues long. The CDR3 bases are TGTGCCAGCAGCGTTAATCGAGACAGCTCCTACAATGAGCAGTTCTTC. This translates into CASSVNRDSSYNEQFF.

The chain is built from TRBV29-1 and TRBJ2-7; 8 bases agree with TRBD1. V lost 2 bases and J lost 3; bases outside the gene matches: 9. Germline lookup yields CDR1 SQVTM and CDR2 ANQGSEA. The CDR3 spans 15 residues. This CDR3 reads CSVERVGTGHYEQYF. In DNA form, the CDR3 reads TGCAGCGTTGAAAGGGTAGGGACAGGCCACTACGAGCAGTACTTC.

The chain carries TRBV5-4 and TRBJ2-1; 14 bases match TRBD2. V dropped 4 bases and J dropped 5; count of bases not matched to a gene: 8. Germline CDR1 SGHNT, CDR2 YYREEE (reference sequence). This CDR3 has 17 residues. The CDR3 reads CASSAGLAGGYDNEQFF. CDR3 DNA sequence: TGTGCCAGCAGCGCAGGACTAGCGGGGGGTTATGACAATGAGCAGTTCTTC.

The J gene is TRBJ1-4, the V gene TRBV27, with a weak D call TRBD1 (5 bases). The CDR3 length is 15 residues. Trimming left V 0 bases short and J 8 bases short, with 13 bases between. Per the germline V gene, CDR1 is MNHEY and CDR2 is SMNVEV (reference sequence). Here the CDR3 DNA reads TGTGCCAGCAGTTTATCGAAGGGGATCGGCGAAAAACTGTTTTTT. It translates to CASSLSKGIGEKLFF.

The CDR3 DNA sequence: TGTGCCACCAGCAGAGTCGGGAGCAGCGTCGATTTGTATACGCAGTATTTT. This codes for CATSRVGSSVDLYTQYF. The chain recombines TRBV15 with TRBJ2-3; tentative D call: TRBD2 (6 bases). Looked up from germline, CDR1 is LNHNV and CDR2 is YYDKDF (reference sequence). The CDR3 covers 17 residues. V dropped 1 base and J dropped 7 bases, with 21 bases sitting between them.

The chain has TRBV9 and TRBJ2-5, with D possibly TRBD2 on 5 matching bases. Trimming cost V 0 bases and J 5 bases, with 14 bases left between them. The CDR3 is made up of 15 amino acids. CDR1 and CDR2 (germline): SGDLS, YYNGEE. CDR3 DNA sequence: TGTGCCAGCAGCGTAGCTCTAGAGGGCCCCGAGACCCAGTACTTC. Translation: CASSVALEGPETQYF.

The V call is TRBV7-9, the J call TRBJ2-7; D may be TRBD1 (5 bases). V dropped 0 bases and J dropped 2 bases, with 8 bases sitting between them. CDR3 length: 14 residues. Germline CDR1 is SEHNR and CDR2 is FQNEAQ (reference sequence). Here the CDR3 reads CASSLARGTYEQYF. CDR3 bases: TGTGCCAGCAGCTTAGCTAGGGGTACCTACGAGCAGTACTTC.

The V and J genes are TRBV28 and TRBJ1-4, with D perhaps matching TRBD1 (5 bases). CDR1 and CDR2 (germline): MDHEN, SYDVKM. V was cut by 1 base and J by 0 bases, with 6 bases left in between. This CDR3 region has 15 residues. The CDR3 loop is CASSLYRSTNEKLFF. Written as DNA, the CDR3 is TGTGCCAGCAGTTTATACAGGTCAACTAATGAAAAACTGTTTTTT.